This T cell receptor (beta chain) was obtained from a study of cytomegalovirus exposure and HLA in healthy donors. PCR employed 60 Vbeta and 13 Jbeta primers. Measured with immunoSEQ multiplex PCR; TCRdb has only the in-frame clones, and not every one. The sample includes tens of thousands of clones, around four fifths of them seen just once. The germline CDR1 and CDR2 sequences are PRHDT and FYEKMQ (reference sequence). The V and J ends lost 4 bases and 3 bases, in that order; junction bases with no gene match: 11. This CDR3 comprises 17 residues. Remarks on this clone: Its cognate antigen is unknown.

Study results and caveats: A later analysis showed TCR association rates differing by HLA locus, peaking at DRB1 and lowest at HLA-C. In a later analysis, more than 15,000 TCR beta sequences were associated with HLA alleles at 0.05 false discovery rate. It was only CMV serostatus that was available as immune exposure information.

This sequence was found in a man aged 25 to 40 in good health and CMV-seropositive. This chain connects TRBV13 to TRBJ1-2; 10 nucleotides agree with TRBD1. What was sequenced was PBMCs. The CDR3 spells CASSSPGQGFLDYGYTF. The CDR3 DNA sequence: TGTGCCAGCAGCTCGCCGGGACAGGGGTTTCTAGACTATGGCTACACCTTC.